This T cell receptor beta chain appears in the sequencing data of a study of T cell responses to AZD1222 COVID-19 vaccine. Regarding the study as a whole: CD4 TCRs covered the whole spike, strongest at regions 160-218 and 743-854. It was only after the peak T cell response that any repertoires were sampled. Recipients of AZD1222 seropositive at baseline numbered only 5 or 6.

Clones were sequenced by immunoSEQ multiplex PCR, and TCRdb holds only the in-frame ones, with some missing. The profile shows 150,000 or so clones, roughly 87% of them singletons. The V end was cut by 6 bases, the J end by 4 bases, with 15 bases between. This CDR3 contains 14 residues. In germline, CDR1 is MDHEN, CDR2 SYDVKM. Comment on this clone: Its antigen is currently unknown.

The clonotype was recovered from an adult who received the AZD1222 COVID-19 vaccine. This material consisted of peripheral blood, taken 28 days after the second AZD1222 dose. The chain has TRBV28 and TRBJ1-2; weak D call: TRBD1 (6 bases). CDR3 DNA: TGTGCCAGCAGAAACAGGGAAGCGGGCTATGGCTACACCTTC. Translated, it gives CASRNREAGYGYTF.